These T cell receptor beta chains were read from a single sample in a study of blood T cell repertoires in COVID-19. Repertoires were generated with immunoSEQ multiplex PCR, while TCRdb's copy carries only in-frame clones and drops some. Of a few hundred thousand clones detected, roughly 87% appear once; the ten largest clones hold 5.5% to 7%. Sequences were obtained from PBMCs or T cells enriched from blood (not recorded which). These receptors were collected from a woman in her thirties or forties who had recovered from COVID-19. The CDR3 runs from the conserved cysteine through the conserved F or W. Fields, in order: CDR3 length, V gene, J gene, clone size, D gene, CDR3 protein, CDR3 DNA. A D gene is named only where the DNA matches it firmly. Not all rows give a size; the values are once, few, many and, for expanded clones, a class.

length: 17; V: TRBV27; J: TRBJ1-6; size: -; D: -; CDR3: CASSFRGGSREGSPLHF; DNA: TGTGCCAGCAGTTTTCGGGGCGGGAGCAGGGAGGGGTCACCCCTCCACTTT
length: 14; V: TRBV5-1; J: TRBJ1-2; size: -; D: -; CDR3: CASSLRGPTYGYTF; DNA: TGCGCCAGCAGCTTAAGGGGCCCCACCTATGGCTACACCTTC
length: 14; V: TRBV11-2; J: TRBJ2-7; size: -; D: -; CDR3: CASSLGPGDHEQYF; DNA: TGTGCCAGCAGCTTAGGCCCGGGAGACCACGAGCAGTACTTC
length: 13; V: TRBV15; J: TRBJ1-1; size: -; D: -; CDR3: CATSRDRGTEAFF; DNA: TGTGCCACCAGCAGAGATAGGGGGACTGAAGCTTTCTTT
length: 18; V: TRBV7-3; J: TRBJ2-1; size: -; D: TRBD2; CDR3: CASSFLGLAGPSYNEQFF; DNA: TGTGCCAGCAGCTTCCTGGGACTAGCGGGACCATCCTACAATGAGCAGTTCTTC
length: 16; V: TRBV19; J: TRBJ2-1; size: -; D: TRBD2; CDR3: CASKGLAGGLGHEQFF; DNA: TGTGCCAGTAAAGGACTAGCGGGAGGCCTGGGCCATGAGCAGTTCTTC
length: 15; V: TRBV2; J: TRBJ1-1; size: -; D: TRBD1; CDR3: CARTGQGISNTEAFF; DNA: TGTGCCAGGACAGGACAGGGAATAAGTAACACTGAAGCTTTCTTT
length: 15; V: TRBV27; J: TRBJ2-7; size: -; D: -; CDR3: CAARLRASGSYEQYF; DNA: TGTGCGGCCAGGCTGCGGGCATCAGGTTCCTACGAGCAGTACTTC
length: 16; V: TRBV5-6; J: TRBJ1-2; size: -; D: -; CDR3: CASSLVSGEGDYGYTF; DNA: TGTGCCAGCAGCTTGGTGTCAGGGGAGGGTGACTATGGCTACACCTTC
length: 14; V: TRBV5-4; J: TRBJ1-2; size: -; D: -; CDR3: CASSLTVSNYGYTF; DNA: TGTGCCAGCAGTTTAACAGTCTCTAACTATGGCTACACCTTC
length: 14; V: TRBV7-2; J: TRBJ2-7; size: few; D: TRBD2; CDR3: CASSLDGLAGGWYF; DNA: TGTGCCAGCAGCTTAGACGGACTAGCGGGAGGGTGGTACTTC
length: 16; V: TRBV15; J: TRBJ2-1; size: -; D: TRBD2; CDR3: CATSGDLAGDYNEQFF; DNA: TGTGCCACCAGCGGGGACCTAGCGGGAGACTACAATGAGCAGTTCTTC
length: 16; V: TRBV7-3; J: TRBJ2-2; size: -; D: TRBD2; CDR3: CASSLNGGRASGELFF; DNA: TGTGCCAGCAGCTTAAACGGCGGGAGGGCATCTGGGGAGCTGTTTTTT
length: 18; V: TRBV5-8; J: TRBJ1-5; size: -; D: -; CDR3: CASSRRLTGTGGNQPQHF; DNA: TGTGCCAGCAGCAGGAGACTCACAGGGACGGGTGGCAATCAGCCCCAGCATTTT
length: 15; V: TRBV6-1; J: TRBJ2-1; size: -; D: TRBD2; CDR3: CASSEPGGVLGEQFF; DNA: TGTGCCAGCAGTGAACCGGGGGGGGTTTTAGGTGAGCAGTTCTTC
length: 13; V: TRBV10-3; J: TRBJ1-5; size: -; D: TRBD1; CDR3: CAISEDRDQPQHF; DNA: TGTGCCATCAGTGAGGACAGGGATCAGCCCCAGCATTTT
length: 18; V: TRBV7-3; J: TRBJ2-3; size: -; D: TRBD2; CDR3: CASSPPGLAGGLADTQYF; DNA: TGTGCCAGCAGCCCGCCCGGACTAGCGGGAGGTTTAGCAGATACGCAGTATTTT
length: 10; V: TRBV27; J: TRBJ2-7; size: -; D: -; CDR3: CASSLLEQYF; DNA: TGTGCCAGCTCGTTGTTGGAGCAGTACTTC
length: 15; V: TRBV9; J: TRBJ2-3; size: -; D: -; CDR3: CASSIRQTSTDTQYF; DNA: TGTGCCAGCAGCATTCGACAAACTAGCACAGATACGCAGTATTTT
length: 14; V: TRBV7-3; J: TRBJ2-5; size: -; D: -; CDR3: CASSPARERETQYF; DNA: TGTGCCAGCAGCCCCGCGAGGGAGAGGGAGACCCAGTACTTC
length: 13; V: TRBV7-9; J: TRBJ2-1; size: once; D: -; CDR3: CASLGVPYNEQFF; DNA: TGTGCCAGCCTCGGGGTCCCCTACAATGAGCAGTTCTTC
length: 17; V: TRBV7-2; J: TRBJ2-3; size: once; D: -; CDR3: CASSSRTLQPLTDTQYF; DNA: TGTGCCAGCAGCTCCCGGACTTTGCAACCACTCACAGATACGCAGTATTTT
length: 11; V: TRBV6-6; J: TRBJ2-1; size: -; D: -; CDR3: CASSSRDEQFF; DNA: TGTGCCAGCAGTTCCCGGGATGAGCAGTTCTTC
length: 16; V: TRBV19; J: TRBJ1-1; size: -; D: TRBD1; CDR3: CASSIGWTGGNTEAFF; DNA: TGTGCCAGTAGTATAGGGTGGACAGGTGGTAACACTGAAGCTTTCTTT
length: 16; V: TRBV4-2; J: TRBJ2-7; size: -; D: TRBD2; CDR3: CASSQAGTSSSYEQYF; DNA: TGTGCCAGCAGCCAAGCCGGGACTAGTTCGTCCTACGAGCAGTACTTC
length: 13; V: TRBV19; J: TRBJ1-2; size: once; D: -; CDR3: CASSMGEQGGYTF; DNA: TGTGCCAGTAGTATGGGGGAACAGGGCGGCTACACCTTC
length: 13; V: TRBV19; J: TRBJ1-2; size: few; D: -; CDR3: CASSGVAGDGYTF; DNA: TGTGCCAGTAGCGGTGTAGCCGGAGATGGCTACACCTTC
length: 15; V: TRBV7-2; J: TRBJ2-1; size: -; D: -; CDR3: CASSLAVGTLNEQFF; DNA: TGTGCCAGCAGCTTAGCGGTGGGGACTCTGAATGAGCAGTTCTTC
length: 14; V: TRBV3-1/TRBV3-2; J: TRBJ1-5; size: once; D: -; CDR3: CASSNGGNNQPQHF; DNA: TGTGCCAGCAGCAACGGGGGGAACAATCAGCCCCAGCATTTT
length: 14; V: TRBV9; J: TRBJ2-2; size: -; D: -; CDR3: CASSLRGSTGELFF; DNA: TGTGCCAGCAGCCTTAGAGGGAGCACCGGGGAGCTGTTTTTT